These 29 T cell receptor beta chains were sequenced from one sample in a study of response to subunit inactivated influenza vaccine. A single record per CDR3 protein comes from TCRdb applying MiXCR to the RT-PCR reads. The sample includes hundreds of thousands of distinct CDR3 sequences, 7.6% seen only once; the top ten take roughly 13%. Sequencing was performed on PBMCs from blood, taken roughly 24 months after vaccination. The receptors originated from a man between 50 and 70 years old who received an inactivated influenza vaccine.

This clonotype was seen ten or more times. This sequence joins TRBV3-1 and TRBJ1-2, with D maybe TRBD1 (6 bases). Germline V CDR1 and CDR2: LGHDT, YNNKEL (reference sequence). The CDR3 has 15 amino acids. V lost 1 base, J lost 4 bases, and 13 bases lay in between. In DNA, the CDR3 is TGTGCCAGCAGCCAAGGTTTACAGGGACCCTATGGCTACACCTTC. It codes for CASSQGLQGPYGYTF.

The rearrangement uses TRBV6-1 and TRBJ1-5; 8 bases line up with TRBD1. Germline V gene lookup returns CDR1 MNHNS and CDR2 SASEGT. The V gene end was trimmed by 6 bases and the J gene end by 8 bases; junction bases not matched to a gene: 9. This CDR3 comprises 14 residues. This CDR3 reads CASSGQGLREPQHF. CDR3 bases: TGTGCCAGCAGCGGACAGGGCTTGAGGGAGCCCCAGCATTTT.

V usage is TRBV6-1 and J usage is TRBJ1-2; the D gene is possibly TRBD1 (6 bases). Trimming took 6 bases from V and 1 from J, leaving 12 bases between them. CDR1 and CDR2 (germline): MNHNS, SASEGT. The CDR3 has 14 residues. The CDR3 region has the DNA TGTGCCAGCAGAACGGGGGGCAGTAACTATGGCTACACCTTC. Amino acids: CASRTGGSNYGYTF.

This clonotype was seen a few times. The chain is built from TRBV6-2 or TRBV6-3 and TRBJ2-7; TRBD1 agrees at 7 bases. The CDR3 covers 15 residues. The ends lost 4 bases at V and 3 bases at J; junction bases unmatched: 9. The V gene's germline CDR1 is MNHEY and CDR2 SVGEGT. The CDR3 loop reads CASSSYPGQSYEQYF. CDR3 sequence (DNA): TGTGCCAGCAGTTCCTATCCGGGACAGAGCTACGAGCAGTACTTC.

The chain couples TRBV7-2 to TRBJ1-1; the match to TRBD1 covers 10 bases. V lost 5 bases, J lost 0 bases, and 9 bases stayed unmatched. The CDR3 consists of 17 residues. CDR1 and CDR2 (germline): SGHTA, FQGNSA. This chain's CDR3 is CASSLSPGTGVNTEAFF. The CDR3 nucleotides read TGTGCCAGCAGCCTAAGTCCCGGGACAGGGGTGAACACTGAAGCTTTCTTT.

The V and J genes are TRBV6-1 and TRBJ1-5; D not resolved. This CDR3 contains 16 residues. Looked up from germline, CDR1 is MNHNS and CDR2 is SASEGT. Trimming pared 2 bases from V and 0 bases from J, leaving 11 bases between. The CDR3 nucleotides read TGTGCCAGCAGTGAAATATGGGAACATAGCAATCAGCCCCAGCATTTT. Translating it yields CASSEIWEHSNQPQHF.

This clonotype was observed many times. The rearrangement joins TRBV27 to TRBJ2-2; 9 bases map to TRBD1. This CDR3 is built from 16 residues. CDR1 and CDR2 from the germline V gene are MNHEY and SMNVEV (reference sequence). J was trimmed by 4 bases and V by 3 bases; bases with no gene match: 6. For the CDR3, the DNA is TGTGCCAGCAGTTTCTCGGGGACAGGGCCCACCGGGGAGCTGTTTTTT. Translating gives CASSFSGTGPTGELFF.

The table lists this clonotype with a few counts. The chain carries TRBV5-8 and TRBJ1-5; D is unresolved. Germline CDR1 is SGHTS and CDR2 is YDEGEE. The CDR3 loop spans 18 amino acids. V was clipped by 0 bases and J by 2 bases, with 18 bases between them. The CDR3: CASSLVGASLNGNQPQHF. The DNA of the CDR3 is TGTGCCAGCAGCTTGGTGGGAGCCTCCTTAAATGGCAATCAGCCCCAGCATTTT.

V is TRBV6-2 or TRBV6-3 and J is TRBJ2-1; D is undetermined. Deletions cut 7 bases from V and 5 bases from J, with 12 bases between. Germline V gene lookup returns CDR1 MNHEY and CDR2 SVGEGT. The CDR3 consists of 13 residues. CDR3 bases: TGTGCCAGCAATTTCGACTTGGACAATGAGCAGTTCTTC. Protein product: CASNFDLDNEQFF.

This clonotype has ten or more counts. This sequence joins TRBV3-1 and TRBJ1-5; a possible D gene is TRBD1 (5 bases). There are 13 residues in the CDR3. V lost 2 bases to trimming and J lost 5 bases, with 7 bases between them. Germline CDR1 reads LGHDT; CDR2 reads YNNKEL (reference sequence). The CDR3 nucleotides are TGTGCCAGCAGCCAAACCAGGGATCAGCCCCAGCATTTT. It is translated as CASSQTRDQPQHF.

This clonotype occurred a few times. The rearrangement links TRBV24-1 to TRBJ2-2; D may be TRBD1 (6 bases). Germline-derived CDR1 and CDR2 are KGHDR and SFDVKD. CDR3 length: 17 residues. Trimming shortened V by 4 bases and J by 0 bases, and 14 bases separated the two germline ends. CDR3 protein: CATSDPRQDANTGELFF. CDR3 sequence (DNA): TGTGCCACCAGTGACCCAAGACAGGACGCGAACACCGGGGAGCTGTTTTTT.

This clonotype came up a few times. The chain employs TRBV4-1 and TRBJ1-5; possible D gene TRBD1, 6 bases. Trimming removed 0 bases at V and 4 bases at J, with 28 bases between. Germline CDR1 is MGHRA and CDR2 is YSYEKL. The CDR3 is 21 residues long. CDR3 nucleotides: TGCGCCAGCAGCCAAGATCCGTACCCGGACAGTCTCGATCACTTTAATCAGCCCCAGCATTTT. Protein product: CASSQDPYPDSLDHFNQPQHF.

This clonotype has a count of ten or more. This chain uses TRBV27 with TRBJ1-6; D may be TRBD1 (6 bases). CDR3 length equals 15 residues. Trimming stripped 3 bases from V and 7 bases from J, with 13 bases between. Germline CDR1 reads MNHEY; CDR2 reads SMNVEV (reference sequence). The CDR3 protein is CASSLNRESNSPLHF. CDR3 nucleotide sequence: TGTGCCAGCAGTTTGAACAGGGAATCCAATTCACCCCTCCACTTT.

This clonotype was counted only a few times. The chain has TRBV11-3 and TRBJ2-1; 8 bases agree with TRBD2. V dropped 3 bases and J dropped 3; count of bases not matched to a gene: 10. From germline, CDR1 is SGHNT and CDR2 YENEEA. There are 17 residues in the CDR3. In DNA, the CDR3 is TGTGCCAGCAGCTTGGAATCGGGGGGGCAGGGCTACAATGAGCAGTTCTTC. It translates to CASSLESGGQGYNEQFF. Variable domain in full (rest from reference TRBV11-3 and TRBJ2-1): EAGVVQSPRYKIIEKKQPVAFWCNPISGHNTLYWYLQNLGQGPELLIRYENEEAVDDSQLPKDRFSAERLKGVDSTLKIQPAELGDSAVYLCASSLESGGQGYNEQFFGPGTRLTVL.

This clonotype was seen at least ten times. The chain joins TRBV24-1 to TRBJ1-5; D not resolved. Germline V gene sequence: CDR1 KGHDR, CDR2 SFDVKD. The CDR3 runs 14 residues. Trimming shortened V by 3 bases and J by 6 bases, and 11 bases separated the two germline ends. The CDR3 nucleotides are TGTGCCACCAGTGATCTTCATCGGTCTCAGCCCCAGCATTTT. This codes for CATSDLHRSQPQHF.

The chain has TRBV15 and TRBJ1-5, with unresolved D. Looked up from germline, CDR1 is LNHNV and CDR2 is YYDKDF (reference sequence). Trimming pared 3 bases from V and 6 bases from J, leaving 12 bases between. This CDR3 spans 14 amino acids. The CDR3 protein is CATSSSFEVQPQHF. The DNA of the CDR3 is TGTGCCACCAGCAGTAGCTTTGAGGTTCAGCCCCAGCATTTT.

The chain uses TRBV7-2 and TRBJ2-5, with D tentatively TRBD1 or TRBD2 (5 bases each). Germline CDR1 SGHTA, CDR2 FQGNSA. The V end was cut by 5 bases, the J end by 0 bases, with 13 bases between. The CDR3 has 15 amino acids. Here the CDR3 DNA reads TGTGCCAGCAGCAAGGGGTCGGGATACCAAGAGACCCAGTACTTC. Residues: CASSKGSGYQETQYF.

The V gene is TRBV28, the J gene TRBJ2-3, with D perhaps matching TRBD2 (6 bases). This CDR3 contains 15 residues. V was shortened by 6 bases and J by 4 bases, with 17 bases between the two germline ends. From germline, CDR1 is MDHEN and CDR2 SYDVKM. Written as DNA, the CDR3 is TGTGCCAGCAGCCTTGGGGGGAGTCACCCAGATACGCAGTATTTT. Residues: CASSLGGSHPDTQYF.

This clonotype was picked up a small number of times. This chain joins TRBV20-1 and TRBJ2-7; 10 bases are shared with TRBD2. Germline values: CDR1 DFQATT, CDR2 SNEGSKA (reference sequence). The V gene end was trimmed by 6 bases and the J gene end by 5 bases; junction bases not matched to a gene: 4. The CDR3 has 12 residues. CDR3 coding DNA: TGCAGTGCGAGACTAGCGGGTAACGAGCAGTACTTC. Its protein is CSARLAGNEQYF.

This clonotype has at least ten counts. The chain is built from TRBV2 and TRBJ1-1; 9 nucleotides agree with TRBD1. The CDR3 is made up of 14 amino acids. The germline CDR1 and CDR2 sequences are SNHLY and FYNNEI. The trim removed 6 bases at V and 5 bases at J, leaving 7 bases unmatched. The CDR3 nucleotides are TGTGCCAGCAGCTATGACAGGGGGAGGACTGAAGCTTTCTTT. It translates to CASSYDRGRTEAFF.

This clonotype was detected only a few times. The J gene is TRBJ1-5, the V gene TRBV12-3 or TRBV12-4; D is ambiguous. The CDR3 totals 15 residues. Trimming took off 3 bases at V and 0 bases at J, with 9 bases between the two ends. The CDR3 sequence: CASSFSRRSNQPQHF. As DNA, the CDR3 is TGTGCCAGCAGTTTCTCGCGGCGTAGCAATCAGCCCCAGCATTTT.

This clonotype occurred a few times. A read error may produce the germline difference seen at one junction end. V and J are TRBV2 and TRBJ1-2; no definite D call. The germline V gene has CDR1 SNHLY and CDR2 FYNNEI. The CDR3 loop spans 15 amino acids. The CDR3 sequence is CASREGRIPGYGYTF. The CDR3 nucleotides are TGTGCCAGCAGGGAAGGACGGATCCCCGGCTATGGCTACACCTTC.

The V call is TRBV10-3, the J call TRBJ2-7, with TRBD1 matching over 7 bases. The V gene end was trimmed by 0 bases and the J gene end by 4 bases; junction bases not matched to a gene: 3. Germline V gives CDR1 ENHRY, CDR2 SYGVKD. The CDR3 totals 14 residues. The CDR3: CAISESRQGYEQYF. DNA for the CDR3: TGTGCCATCAGTGAGTCGAGACAGGGATACGAGCAGTACTTC.

The gene calls are TRBV20-1 and TRBJ2-1, with D possibly matching TRBD2 (5 bases). V was shortened by 3 bases and J by 9 bases, with 21 bases between the two germline ends. CDR3 size: 15 residues. Germline lookup yields CDR1 DFQATT and CDR2 SNEGSKA (reference sequence). The CDR3 protein is CSARELGGIFGEQFF. The DNA of the CDR3 is TGCAGTGCTAGGGAACTAGGTGGGATTTTTGGTGAGCAGTTCTTC.

This clonotype was found many times. V usage is TRBV3-1 and J usage is TRBJ2-3; D is undetermined. The CDR3 has 16 residues. Between the trimmed V and J ends, which lost 0 bases and 2 bases, there was a span of 12 bases. CDR1 LGHDT and CDR2 YNNKEL come from the germline V gene (reference sequence). The DNA for the CDR3 is TGTGCCAGCAGCCAAGAAGGAGACGGGCCCACAGATACGCAGTATTTT. Translation: CASSQEGDGPTDTQYF.

J is TRBJ1-1 and V is TRBV5-1, with D tentatively TRBD1 (6 bases). The germline V and J ends were trimmed by 5 bases and 2 bases, with 16 bases remaining between them. The CDR3 covers 15 residues. The germline V gene has CDR1 SGHRS and CDR2 YFSETQ. CDR3 sequence: CASRLTARGNTEAFF. The CDR3 DNA follows: TGCGCCAGCAGACTTACGGCCAGGGGAAACACTGAAGCTTTCTTT.

V is TRBV28 and J is TRBJ1-6; 7 positions agree with TRBD1. With V trimmed by 6 bases and J by 9 bases, 8 bases remained unmatched. The CDR3 totals 14 residues. Germline lookup yields CDR1 MDHEN and CDR2 SYDVKM. The CDR3: CASSRSTGSSPLHF. The DNA for the CDR3 is TGTGCCAGCAGCCGTTCGACAGGGAGTTCACCCCTCCACTTT.

Ten or more counts support this clonotype. The chain couples TRBV20-1 to TRBJ2-1; D unclear. Germline V gives CDR1 DFQATT, CDR2 SNEGSKA (reference sequence). V was shortened by 3 bases and J by 0 bases, with 9 bases between the two germline ends. The CDR3 runs 14 residues. The CDR3 spells CSASDLSSYNEQFF. In DNA, the CDR3 is TGCAGTGCTAGCGACCTAAGCTCCTACAATGAGCAGTTCTTC.

This clonotype was seen at least ten times. This chain links TRBV5-1 with TRBJ2-1; 8 nucleotides line up with TRBD1. The CDR3 has 15 amino acids. V was clipped by 3 bases and J by 4 bases; unmatched bases: 6. From germline, CDR1 is SGHRS and CDR2 YFSETQ. The CDR3 DNA is TGCGCCAGCAGCTCACAGGGGGTCCGTTACAATGAGCAGTTCTTC. Translation: CASSSQGVRYNEQFF.